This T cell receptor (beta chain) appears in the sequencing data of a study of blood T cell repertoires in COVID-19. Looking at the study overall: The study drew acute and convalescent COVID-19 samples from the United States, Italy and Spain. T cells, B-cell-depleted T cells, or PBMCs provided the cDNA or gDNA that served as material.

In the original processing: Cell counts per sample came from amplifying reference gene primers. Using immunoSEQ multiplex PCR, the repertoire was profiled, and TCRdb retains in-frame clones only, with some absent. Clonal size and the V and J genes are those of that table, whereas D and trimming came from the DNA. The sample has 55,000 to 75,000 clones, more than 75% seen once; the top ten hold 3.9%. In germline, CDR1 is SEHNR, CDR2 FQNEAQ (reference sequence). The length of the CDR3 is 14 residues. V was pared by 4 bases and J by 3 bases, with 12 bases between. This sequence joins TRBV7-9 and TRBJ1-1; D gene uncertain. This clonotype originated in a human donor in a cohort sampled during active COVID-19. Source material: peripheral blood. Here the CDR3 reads CASSYGLGDTEAFF. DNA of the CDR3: TGTGCCAGCAGCTACGGACTTGGGGACACTGAAGCTTTCTTT.